Below, 18 T cell receptor beta chains from the same sample are listed, as sequenced in a study of blood T cell repertoires in COVID-19. Sequencing was performed with immunoSEQ multiplex PCR; in TCRdb, only in-frame clones are kept and a portion is missing. This sample carries tens of thousands of clones, approximately 80% of them seen once, and the ten largest clones take roughly 22%. Specimen: peripheral blood. These receptors were taken from a man aged 80 or over with active or convalescent COVID-19.

The chain couples TRBV18 to TRBJ1-5; 10 bases agree with TRBD1. V was clipped by 6 bases and J by 7 bases; unmatched bases: 9. Germline V gives CDR1 KGHSH, CDR2 LQKENI. The CDR3 is made up of 15 amino acids. CDR3 sequence (DNA): TGTGCCAGCTCCCGGTCGACAGGGGGCCACCAGCCCCAGCATTTT. This codes for CASSRSTGGHQPQHF.

The rearrangement joins TRBV7-2 to TRBJ1-4; possible D gene TRBD1, 5 bases. The CDR3 spans 17 residues. The ends were cut back, 1 base at V and 0 bases at J, with 12 bases in the middle. Germline V gene sequence: CDR1 SGHTA, CDR2 FQGNSA. Here the CDR3 reads CASSLGAVGATNEKLFF. In nucleotides, the CDR3 is TGTGCCAGCAGCTTAGGGGCAGTAGGGGCAACTAATGAAAAACTGTTTTTT.

J is TRBJ1-1 and V is TRBV4-3; 12 bases agree with TRBD1. The V and J ends lost 2 bases and 4 bases, in that order; junction bases with no gene match: 14. CDR3 length: 19 amino acids. Germline CDR1 and CDR2: LGHNA and YSLEER. The CDR3 DNA sequence: TGCGCCAGCAGCCAACTTAAGGGGACAGGGGGCGTTCAGGGCACTGAAGCTTTCTTT. It yields the protein CASSQLKGTGGVQGTEAFF.

The chain joins TRBV7-2 to TRBJ1-2, with D tentatively TRBD1 (6 bases). The CDR3 is made up of 15 amino acids. Per the germline V gene, CDR1 is SGHTA and CDR2 is FQGNSA. The ends were cut back, 0 bases at V and 5 bases at J, with 13 bases in the middle. The CDR3 spells CASSLASDRRYGYTF. CDR3 in DNA: TGTGCCAGCAGCTTAGCTAGCGACAGGCGGTATGGCTACACCTTC.

This clone was picked up one time. This sequence joins TRBV3-1 (or the pseudogene TRBV3-2) and TRBJ2-3, with D possibly matching TRBD2 (5 bases). Trimming took off 4 bases at V and 0 bases at J, with 14 bases between the two ends. This CDR3 has 16 amino acids. The germline gives CDR1 LGHDT, CDR2 YNNKEL (reference sequence). CDR3 bases: TGTGCCAGCAGCCCCGGGGAGACTCCTAGCACAGATACGCAGTATTTT. Protein: CASSPGETPSTDTQYF.

CDR3 amino acids: CASSNRGGEETQYF. The DNA for the CDR3 is TGTGCCAGCAGTAACAGGGGGGGAGAAGAGACCCAGTACTTC. The chain carries TRBV6-5 and TRBJ2-5, with D tentatively TRBD1 (8 bases). This CDR3 comprises 14 residues. Germline assignment: CDR1 MNHEY and CDR2 SVGAGI. V was cut by 5 bases and J by 3 bases, with 13 bases left in between.

The CDR3 loop is CASSPELQGSGEKLFF. The CDR3 nucleotides read TGTGCCAGCTCACCCGAACTACAGGGGTCCGGTGAAAAACTGTTTTTT. V usage is TRBV18 and J usage is TRBJ1-4; 7 bases are a match to TRBD1. This CDR3 comprises 16 residues. After removal of 3 bases from V and 7 bases from J, the junction contained 11 bases not matched to a gene. Germline-derived CDR1 and CDR2 are KGHSH and LQKENI.

This clone was counted a few times. V and J are TRBV7-2 and TRBJ1-1, with D possibly TRBD1 on 6 matching bases. The CDR3 runs to 13 residues. Trimming cost V 10 bases and J 0 bases, with 12 bases left between them. Germline CDR1 is SGHTA and CDR2 is FQGNSA. CDR3 bases: TGTGCCAACAGACAGGTTTTGAACACTGAAGCTTTCTTT. It encodes CANRQVLNTEAFF.

The V call is TRBV7-2, the J call TRBJ2-1; D is uncertain. Germline V gives CDR1 SGHTA, CDR2 FQGNSA. The CDR3 length is 14 residues. The V end lost 0 bases, the J end lost 5 bases, and 8 bases lay between the germline ends. CDR3 residues: CASSLAARHNEQFF. The CDR3 bases are TGTGCCAGCAGCTTAGCCGCGCGGCACAATGAGCAGTTCTTC.

The CDR3 sequence: CSGRLGSSYEQYF. The CDR3 nucleotides are TGCAGCGGTCGACTAGGGAGCTCCTACGAGCAGTACTTC. The rearrangement uses TRBV29-1 and TRBJ2-7; weak D call: TRBD2 (6 bases). Trimming pared 7 bases from V and 0 bases from J, leaving 13 bases between. CDR1 is SQVTM, CDR2 ANQGSEA, per germline. CDR3 length equals 13 residues.

The chain combines TRBV5-1 with TRBJ1-2; D possibly corresponds to TRBD1 (6 bases). Per germline, CDR1 SGHRS and CDR2 YFSETQ. Trimming shortened V by 4 bases and J by 4 bases, and 11 bases separated the two germline ends. CDR3 size: 13 residues. This CDR3 reads CASSPGQLYGYTF. The CDR3 nucleotides read TGCGCCAGCAGCCCCGGACAGCTCTATGGCTACACCTTC.

This chain uses TRBV11-2 with TRBJ1-3; the match to TRBD1 covers 11 bases. Germline V gene data show CDR1 as SGHAT and CDR2 as FQNNGV. There are 17 residues in the CDR3. Unmatched junction bases numbered 6, after V lost 3 bases and J lost 2 bases. As DNA, the CDR3 is TGTGCCAGCAGCTTCAAGGGACAGGGGGTAGCTGGAAACACCATATATTTT. It translates to CASSFKGQGVAGNTIYF.

The chain has TRBV7-2 and TRBJ1-6; perhaps TRBD1 as D (6 bases). The CDR3 runs 18 residues. Trimming pared 1 base from V and 2 bases from J, leaving 15 bases between. Germline V gene sequence: CDR1 SGHTA, CDR2 FQGNSA. The CDR3 reads CASSLVAGAGTYNSPLHF. The CDR3 DNA follows: TGTGCCAGCAGCTTAGTGGCAGGGGCAGGGACCTATAATTCACCCCTCCACTTT.

This rearrangement joins TRBV28 to TRBJ2-4; 7 bases match TRBD2. The germline V gene encodes CDR1 MDHEN and CDR2 SYDVKM. V dropped 7 bases and J dropped 0; count of bases not matched to a gene: 3. This CDR3 contains 14 residues. This chain's CDR3 is CASMGGRAKNIQYF. CDR3 bases: TGTGCCAGCATGGGAGGGAGAGCCAAAAACATTCAGTACTTC.

The V gene is TRBV18, the J gene TRBJ2-3; 7 nucleotides line up with TRBD2. The CDR3 length is 19 residues. Trimming cost V 4 bases and J 4 bases; bases outside gene matches: 20. Germline lookup yields CDR1 KGHSH and CDR2 LQKENI. The CDR3 here is CASSQAGKGGSASADTQYF. The CDR3 DNA is TGTGCCAGCTCACAGGCGGGAAAAGGCGGGAGTGCAAGTGCAGATACGCAGTATTTT.

This chain uses TRBV5-4 with TRBJ1-2; D ambiguous. The V end was cut by 3 bases, the J end by 6 bases, with 9 bases between. Germline V gene sequence: CDR1 SGHNT, CDR2 YYREEE (reference sequence). The length of the CDR3 is 12 residues. DNA for the CDR3: TGTGCCAGCAGCTCCCCGTTCCATGGCTACACCTTC. The encoded protein is CASSSPFHGYTF.

The J gene is TRBJ2-6, the V gene TRBV28, with D unclear. CDR1 and CDR2 (germline): MDHEN, SYDVKM. With 3 bases removed from V and 4 bases from J, the gap between germline ends came to 10 bases. This CDR3 has 15 residues. This CDR3 reads CASSFWAGGANVLTF. As DNA, the CDR3 is TGTGCCAGCAGTTTTTGGGCTGGAGGGGCCAACGTCCTGACTTTC.

This CDR3 is CASSPGQSKDHEQYF. The CDR3 nucleotides are TGTGCCAGCAGCCCGGGACAGTCAAAGGACCACGAGCAGTACTTC. The chain uses TRBV5-4 and TRBJ2-7; 7 positions agree with TRBD1. CDR3 length: 15 residues. With 4 bases clipped from V and 5 bases from J, the junction kept 12 bases outside the gene matches. Germline loops: CDR1 SGHNT, CDR2 YYREEE (reference sequence).